The clone carrying this TCR beta chain has just a few counts. This sample stems from a study of cytomegalovirus exposure and HLA in healthy donors. CDR3 size: 11 residues. The ends were cut back, 4 bases at V and 8 bases at J, with 11 bases in the middle. CDR1 and CDR2 from the germline V gene are SQVTM and ANQGSEA. The assay was immunoSEQ multiplex PCR, and TCRdb's table has in-frame clones only and misses some. The repertoire holds about 200,000 clones, 70% to 85% seen once, with around an eighth in the top ten. This TCR derives from a woman aged 30 to 39 in good health and CMV-seropositive. The rearrangement joins TRBV29-1 to TRBJ1-2; D unresolved. The material sequenced was PBMCs. CDR3 in amino acids: CSVVGGEGYTF. Here the CDR3 DNA reads TGCAGCGTTGTAGGCGGGGAAGGCTACACCTTC. The complete variable domain, with remaining parts taken from reference TRBV29-1 and TRBJ1-2, reads SAVISQKPSRDICQRGTSLTIQCQVDSQVTMMFWYRQQPGQSLTLIATANQGSEATYESGFVIDKFPISRPNLTFSTLTVSNMSPEDSSIYLCSVVGGEGYTFGSGTRLTVV.